The source of this TCR beta chain is a study of CD8 T cells in ankylosing spondylitis. General study points: Matched synovial fluid from ankylosing spondylitis patients was reported to be enriched for disease-linked clones. Made up of fewer than 10 highly homologous variants, a TCR beta motif appeared characteristic of ankylosing spondylitis blood. Past research had described some motif variants in reactive arthritis synovial fluid and blood.

This clonotype was seen at least ten times. Its antigen is not known. V shed 0 bases and J 9 bases; nucleotides not matched to a gene: 10. The CDR3 runs to 16 residues. Germline V gives CDR1 SGHDT, CDR2 YYEEEE. Quantitative 5'-RACE with molecular barcodes generated TCR beta libraries. A single record per CDR3 protein comes from TCRdb applying MiXCR to the 5' RACE reads. The repertoire holds fewer than 150,000 distinct CDR3 sequences, with just under 7.5% as singletons. The TCR sequence derives from a female donor with ankylosing spondylitis or in good health (not recorded which). This rearrangement joins TRBV5-6 to TRBJ2-1, with TRBD2 identical over 9 bases. The specimen was blood, either unsorted or a sorted T cell fraction (not recorded which). Here the CDR3 DNA reads TGTGCCAGCAGCTTGGTTCTGCGGGGGGGCACTCTTGAGCAGTTCTTC. Its translation: CASSLVLRGGTLEQFF.